Detailed here is one TCR beta chain. Deletions cut 0 bases from V and 6 bases from J, with 6 bases between. The CDR3 is 11 amino acids. From germline, CDR1 is GTSNPN and CDR2 SVGIG (reference sequence). The data derive from a study of molecular identifiers for immune sequencing clone quantification. TCRdb itself ran the PCR reads through MiXCR, one entry per CDR3 protein. The table records approximately 320,000 distinct CDR3 sequences, roughly a quarter of them present only once. The chain uses TRBV30 and TRBJ2-7; D possibly corresponds to TRBD2 (5 bases). The source is a human donor in good health. Some libraries in this study had Jurkat cell RNA spiked in. The source material was naive CD8+ T cells from blood, with Jurkat cell RNA spiked in. Subset: FACS-sorted CD8+CD4-CCR7+CD45RA+ naive T cells. CDR3 amino acids: CAWSVGGEQYF. The DNA for the CDR3 is TGTGCCTGGAGTGTAGGAGGCGAGCAGTACTTC.